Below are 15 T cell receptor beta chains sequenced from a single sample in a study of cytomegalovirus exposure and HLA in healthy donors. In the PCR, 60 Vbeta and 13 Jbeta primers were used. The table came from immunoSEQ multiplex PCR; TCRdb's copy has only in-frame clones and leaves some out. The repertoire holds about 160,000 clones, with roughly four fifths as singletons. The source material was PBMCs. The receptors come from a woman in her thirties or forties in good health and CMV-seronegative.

The CDR3 protein is CASSESGRTRQNTDTQYF. The DNA of the CDR3 is TGTGCCAGCAGTGAAAGCGGGAGGACACGACAAAACACAGATACGCAGTATTTT. The chain combines TRBV2 with TRBJ2-3; the match to TRBD2 covers 9 bases. The CDR3 totals 18 residues. Germline-derived CDR1 and CDR2 are SNHLY and FYNNEI. Trimming cost V 2 bases and J 2 bases; bases outside gene matches: 11.

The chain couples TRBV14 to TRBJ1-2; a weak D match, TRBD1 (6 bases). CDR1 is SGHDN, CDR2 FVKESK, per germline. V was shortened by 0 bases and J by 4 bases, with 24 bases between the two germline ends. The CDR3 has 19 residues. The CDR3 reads CASSQDLGQGPARSYGYTF. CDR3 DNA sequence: TGTGCCAGCAGCCAAGATCTCGGGCAGGGGCCGGCTCGGAGCTATGGCTACACCTTC.

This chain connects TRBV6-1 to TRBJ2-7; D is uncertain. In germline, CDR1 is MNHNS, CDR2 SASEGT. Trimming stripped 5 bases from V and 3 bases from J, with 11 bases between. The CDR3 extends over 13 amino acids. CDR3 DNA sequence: TGTGCCAGCAGTTCGACTGGTGACTACGAGCAGTACTTC. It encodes CASSSTGDYEQYF.

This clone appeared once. CDR3 sequence (DNA): TGTGCCAGCTCAGACAGTGAGGCTAACTATGGCTACACCTTC. The encoded protein is CASSDSEANYGYTF. V and J are TRBV18 and TRBJ1-2; a weak D match, TRBD1 (5 bases). V gave up 5 bases and J gave up 0 bases, with 10 bases separating them. Germline-derived CDR1 and CDR2 are KGHSH and LQKENI. This CDR3 comprises 14 residues.

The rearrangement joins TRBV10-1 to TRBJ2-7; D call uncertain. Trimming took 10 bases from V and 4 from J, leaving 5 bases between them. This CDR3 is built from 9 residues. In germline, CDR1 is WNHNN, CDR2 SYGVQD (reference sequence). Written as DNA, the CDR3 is TGCGCCAAACATTACGAGCAGTACTTC. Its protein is CAKHYEQYF.

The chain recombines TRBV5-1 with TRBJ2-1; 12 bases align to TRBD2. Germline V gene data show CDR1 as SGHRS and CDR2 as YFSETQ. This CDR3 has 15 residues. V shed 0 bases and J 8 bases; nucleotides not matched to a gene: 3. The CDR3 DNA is TGCGCCAGCAGCTTGGTACTAGCGGGAGGAGATGAGCAGTTCTTC. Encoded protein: CASSLVLAGGDEQFF.

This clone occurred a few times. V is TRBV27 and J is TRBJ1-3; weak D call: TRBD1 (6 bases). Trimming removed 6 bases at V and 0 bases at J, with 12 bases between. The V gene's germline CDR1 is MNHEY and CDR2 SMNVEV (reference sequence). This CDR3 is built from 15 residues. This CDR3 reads CASREQGRSGNTIYF. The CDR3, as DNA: TGTGCCAGCAGAGAACAGGGCCGCTCTGGAAACACCATATATTTT.

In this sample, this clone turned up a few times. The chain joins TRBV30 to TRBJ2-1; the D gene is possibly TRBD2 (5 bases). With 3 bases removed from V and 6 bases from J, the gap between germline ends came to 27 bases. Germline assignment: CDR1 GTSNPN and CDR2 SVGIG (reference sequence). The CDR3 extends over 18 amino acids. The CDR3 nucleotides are TGTGCCTGGAGGATTTCCTTACTAGAGCCCTCCTACGGCAATGAGCAGTTCTTC. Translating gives CAWRISLLEPSYGNEQFF.

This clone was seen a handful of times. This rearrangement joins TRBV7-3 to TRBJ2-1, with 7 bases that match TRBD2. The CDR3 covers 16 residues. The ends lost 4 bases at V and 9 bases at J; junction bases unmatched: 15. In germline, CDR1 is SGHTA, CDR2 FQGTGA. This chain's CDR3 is CASSSFPGGGWGEQFF. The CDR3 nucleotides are TGTGCCAGCAGCTCCTTCCCGGGGGGAGGTTGGGGTGAGCAGTTCTTC.

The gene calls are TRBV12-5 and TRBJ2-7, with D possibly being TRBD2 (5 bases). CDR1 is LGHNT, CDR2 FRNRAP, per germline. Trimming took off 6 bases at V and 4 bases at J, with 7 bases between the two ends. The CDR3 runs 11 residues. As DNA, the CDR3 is TGTGCTAGTGGGAGGGAATACGAGCAGTACTTC. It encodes CASGREYEQYF.

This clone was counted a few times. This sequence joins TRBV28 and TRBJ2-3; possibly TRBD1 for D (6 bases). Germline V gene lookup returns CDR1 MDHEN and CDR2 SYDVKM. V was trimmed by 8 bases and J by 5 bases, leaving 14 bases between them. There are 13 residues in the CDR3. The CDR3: CASAAGVKDTQYF. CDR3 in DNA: TGTGCCAGCGCGGCAGGGGTTAAAGATACGCAGTATTTT.

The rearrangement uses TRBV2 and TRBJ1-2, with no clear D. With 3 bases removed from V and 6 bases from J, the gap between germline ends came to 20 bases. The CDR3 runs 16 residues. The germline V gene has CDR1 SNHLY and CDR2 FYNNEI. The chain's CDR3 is CASSDNRGILVDGYTF. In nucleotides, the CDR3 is TGTGCCAGCAGTGATAATCGGGGAATCCTCGTGGATGGCTACACCTTC.

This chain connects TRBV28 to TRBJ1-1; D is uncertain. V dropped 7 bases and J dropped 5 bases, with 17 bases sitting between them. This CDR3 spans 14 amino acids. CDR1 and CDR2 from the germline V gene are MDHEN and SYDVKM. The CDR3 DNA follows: TGTGCCAGCATCCTGGAGGTCCCCGGGACTGAAGCTTTCTTT. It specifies CASILEVPGTEAFF.

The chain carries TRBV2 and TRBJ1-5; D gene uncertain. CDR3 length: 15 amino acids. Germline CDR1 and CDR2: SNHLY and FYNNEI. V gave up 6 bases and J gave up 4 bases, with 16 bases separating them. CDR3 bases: TGTGCCAGCAGAGTCGTTGGGCACGGTAATCAGCCCCAGCATTTT. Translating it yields CASRVVGHGNQPQHF.

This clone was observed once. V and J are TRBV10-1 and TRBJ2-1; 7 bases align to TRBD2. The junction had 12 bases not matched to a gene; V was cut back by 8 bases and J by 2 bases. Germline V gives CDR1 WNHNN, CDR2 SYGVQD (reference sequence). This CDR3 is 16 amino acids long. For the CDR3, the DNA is TGCGCCAGCCTAGAGGGAGCGGGGCGAACCTACAATGAGCAGTTCTTC. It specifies CASLEGAGRTYNEQFF.